The 31 T cell receptor beta chains reported below all come from one sample, sequenced in a study of neurological immune-mediated disorders. TCRdb re-analysed the 5' RACE reads in MiXCR, keeping a single row per CDR3 protein. The sample lists under 40,000 distinct CDR3 sequences, around 2.9% seen once, with around 7.7% in the top ten. Specified time point: longitudinal time-point 1 (baseline). Material: PBMCs. The origin of the receptors is a woman aged 55-75 years with multiple sclerosis.

This clonotype was recorded many times. J is TRBJ2-1 and V is TRBV5-1; D possibly corresponds to TRBD1 (5 bases). The V end was cut by 4 bases, the J end by 5 bases, with 16 bases between. From germline, CDR1 is SGHRS and CDR2 YFSETQ. This CDR3 is 15 amino acids long. CDR3 nucleotides: TGCGCCAGCAGCGGGTCTGGTCAGGGTGACAATGAGCAGTTCTTC. Its translation is CASSGSGQGDNEQFF.

Relative to its sample, this clonotype is medium-sized. The rearrangement uses TRBV20-1 and TRBJ1-2; 9 nucleotides agree with TRBD1. The V segment lost 3 bases and the J segment 0 bases; nucleotides outside the gene matches: 5. Germline CDR1 reads DFQATT; CDR2 reads SNEGSKA (reference sequence). The CDR3 has 15 amino acids. The CDR3 here is CSASPRTGANYGYTF. The CDR3 DNA sequence: TGCAGTGCTAGCCCTCGGACAGGGGCTAACTATGGCTACACCTTC.

Ten or more counts support this clonotype. This chain uses TRBV20-1 with TRBJ1-4; possible D gene TRBD1, 5 bases. Trimming pared 5 bases from V and 8 bases from J, leaving 9 bases between. Germline V lookup: CDR1 DFQATT, CDR2 SNEGSKA (reference sequence). The CDR3 totals 11 residues. CDR3 protein: CSAGGKEKLFF. The CDR3 DNA sequence: TGCAGTGCTGGGGGAAAAGAAAAACTGTTTTTT.

This clonotype was seen at least ten times. The rearrangement links TRBV9 to TRBJ2-7, with 10 bases fitting TRBD2. V was pared by 2 bases and J by 5 bases, with 4 bases of the junction left unmatched. Germline V CDR1 and CDR2: SGDLS, YYNGEE. This CDR3 is built from 14 residues. This CDR3 reads CASSVQLAGDEQYF. The CDR3 nucleotides read TGTGCCAGCAGCGTCCAGCTAGCGGGGGACGAGCAGTACTTC. Full variable domain (rest looked up from reference TRBV9 and TRBJ2-7): DSGVTQTPKHLITATGQRVTLRCSPRSGDLSVYWYQQSLDQGLQFLIQYYNGEERAKGNILERFSAQQFPDLHSELNLSSLELGDSALYFCASSVQLAGDEQYFGPGTRLTVT.

Ten or more counts support this clonotype. The V gene is TRBV12-3 or TRBV12-4, the J gene TRBJ2-3; D is ambiguous. CDR3 length: 11 amino acids. Trimming stripped 6 bases from V and 6 bases from J, with 7 bases between. DNA of the CDR3: TGTGCCAGCAGGCGTTTGGATACGCAGTATTTT. Its translation: CASRRLDTQYF.

This clonotype was observed many times. This chain links TRBV27 with TRBJ2-1; possibly TRBD1 or TRBD2 for D (5 bases each). V was cut by 0 bases and J by 1 base, with 10 bases left in between. CDR3 length: 16 amino acids. Germline CDR1 reads MNHEY; CDR2 reads SMNVEV (reference sequence). The CDR3 loop is CASSLSLAGSYNEQFF. The CDR3 DNA reads TGTGCCAGCAGTTTATCTCTAGCAGGGTCCTACAATGAGCAGTTCTTC.

In this sample, this clonotype turned up many times. The rearrangement joins TRBV20-1 to TRBJ2-1, with TRBD2 matching over 10 bases. The trim removed 1 base at V and 5 bases at J, leaving 5 bases unmatched. This CDR3 contains 15 residues. The germline gives CDR1 DFQATT, CDR2 SNEGSKA (reference sequence). CDR3 residues: CSARGSLAGDNEQFF. The CDR3, as DNA: TGCAGTGCTAGAGGGTCCCTAGCGGGGGACAATGAGCAGTTCTTC.

This clonotype was observed many times. The rearrangement joins TRBV5-1 to TRBJ1-6, with D possibly TRBD1 on 5 matching bases. Germline loops: CDR1 SGHRS, CDR2 YFSETQ. The length of the CDR3 is 19 residues. V was pared by 4 bases and J by 7 bases, with 27 bases between. The CDR3 here is CASSLVVGGVEELNSPLHF. CDR3 DNA: TGCGCCAGCAGCCTTGTGGTGGGGGGGGTCGAAGAATTAAATTCACCCCTCCACTTT.

This clonotype was seen many times. V usage is TRBV28 and J usage is TRBJ2-5, with 8 bases that match TRBD2. The germline V gene has CDR1 MDHEN and CDR2 SYDVKM. CDR3 length: 15 amino acids. V lost 3 bases to trimming and J lost 4 bases; unmatched junction nucleotides: 7. CDR3 DNA: TGTGCCAGCAGTTTGAATAGCGGGGAAGGAGAGACCCAGTACTTC. It translates to CASSLNSGEGETQYF. The entire variable domain, with the rest obtained from reference TRBV28 and TRBJ2-5, is as follows: DVKVTQSSRYLVKRTGEKVFLECVQDMDHENMFWYRQDPGLGLRLIYFSYDVKMKEKGDIPEGYSVSREKKERFSLILESASTNQTSMYLCASSLNSGEGETQYFGPGTRLLVL.

This clonotype occurred many times. V and J are TRBV9 and TRBJ2-7; 9 bases agree with TRBD1. V trimming: 4 bases; J trimming: 7 bases; junction bases outside the gene matches: 3. The CDR3 has 12 amino acids. From germline, CDR1 is SGDLS and CDR2 YYNGEE. CDR3 in amino acids: CASSTGTGEQYF. The CDR3 nucleotides read TGTGCCAGCAGCACCGGGACAGGGGAGCAGTACTTC.

This clonotype has a count of ten or more. The chain joins TRBV7-9 to TRBJ1-1, with D tentatively TRBD1 (6 bases). From germline, CDR1 is SEHNR and CDR2 FQNEAQ (reference sequence). This CDR3 region has 16 residues. Trimming took off 2 bases at V and 0 bases at J, with 13 bases between the two ends. The CDR3 coding sequence is TGTGCCAGCAGCTTACCACCCGGGACACTGAACACTGAAGCTTTCTTT. This sequence encodes CASSLPPGTLNTEAFF. Full variable domain (rest looked up from reference TRBV7-9 and TRBJ1-1): DTGVSQNPRHKITKRGQNVTFRCDPISEHNRLYWYRQTLGQGPEFLTYFQNEAQLEKSRLLSDRFSAERPKGSFSTLEIQRTEQGDSAMYLCASSLPPGTLNTEAFFGQGTRLTVV.

This clonotype was detected many times. This chain uses TRBV3-1 with TRBJ1-4; D is uncertain. CDR1 LGHDT and CDR2 YNNKEL come from the germline V gene (reference sequence). This CDR3 spans 16 amino acids. Deletions cut 3 bases from V and 0 bases from J, with 11 bases between. CDR3 in amino acids: CASSQMASATNEKLFF. As DNA, the CDR3 is TGTGCCAGCAGCCAGATGGCGTCGGCAACTAATGAAAAACTGTTTTTT.

This chain links TRBV20-1 with TRBJ2-7, with D hard to call. The germline V and J ends were trimmed by 3 bases and 7 bases, with 10 bases remaining between them. CDR1 DFQATT and CDR2 SNEGSKA come from the germline V gene (reference sequence). The CDR3 contains 11 residues. This chain's CDR3 is CSARATSEQYF. The CDR3 nucleotides are TGCAGTGCTAGGGCCACGTCTGAGCAGTACTTC.

At least ten counts were recorded for this clonotype. The chain recombines TRBV20-1 with TRBJ2-2; no clear D. Germline values: CDR1 DFQATT, CDR2 SNEGSKA (reference sequence). This CDR3 region has 14 residues. Trimming removed 3 bases at V and 0 bases at J, with 8 bases between. The CDR3 DNA sequence: TGCAGTGCTAGGCCGAACGCGAACACCGGGGAGCTGTTTTTT. Translation: CSARPNANTGELFF.

This clonotype appeared many times. This sequence joins TRBV10-3 and TRBJ2-3; 9 bases agree with TRBD1. The V and J ends lost 9 bases and 0 bases, in that order; junction bases with no gene match: 4. The CDR3 is made up of 14 amino acids. Germline V lookup: CDR1 ENHRY, CDR2 SYGVKD. As DNA, the CDR3 is TGTGCCATACGGGACAGGGAAAGCACAGATACGCAGTATTTT. Translating it yields CAIRDRESTDTQYF.

The table lists this clonotype with many counts. V gene TRBV7-2 combines with J gene TRBJ2-7, with TRBD2 matching over 13 bases. The CDR3 extends over 14 amino acids. Germline trimming cut 5 bases from V and 9 bases from J; bases unmatched to any gene: 7. Looked up from germline, CDR1 is SGHTA and CDR2 is FQGNSA. CDR3 nucleotide sequence: TGTGCCAGCAGCCAGCCTGGACTAGCGGGGGTGCAGTACTTC. This sequence encodes CASSQPGLAGVQYF.

This clonotype was seen at least ten times. This sequence joins TRBV15 and TRBJ2-1, with 12 bases matching TRBD2. Trimming took 8 bases from V and 3 from J; bases not matched to a gene: 2. The CDR3 runs 14 residues. Germline values: CDR1 LNHNV, CDR2 YYDKDF (reference sequence). CDR3 coding DNA: TGTGCCACCGCTAGCGGGGGGGTCTACAATGAGCAGTTCTTC. This sequence encodes CATASGGVYNEQFF.

This clonotype was recorded many times. V gene TRBV3-1 combines with J gene TRBJ2-5; unclear D gene. V dropped 1 base and J dropped 5 bases, with 5 bases sitting between them. From germline, CDR1 is LGHDT and CDR2 YNNKEL (reference sequence). CDR3 length: 12 residues. The CDR3 spells CASSQALETQYF. The DNA for the CDR3 is TGTGCCAGCAGCCAAGCCCTTGAGACCCAGTACTTC.

Ten or more counts support this clonotype. The chain links TRBV2 to TRBJ2-2; perhaps TRBD2 as D (5 bases). From germline, CDR1 is SNHLY and CDR2 FYNNEI. V gave up 7 bases and J gave up 0 bases, with 9 bases separating them. The CDR3 is 14 residues long. The CDR3 DNA follows: TGTGCCAGCACCGTCGGGGCGAACACCGGGGAGCTGTTTTTT. This codes for CASTVGANTGELFF.

This clonotype was seen ten or more times. V usage is TRBV10-3 and J usage is TRBJ2-1; unclear D gene. Trimming pared 8 bases from V and 9 bases from J, leaving 11 bases between. The CDR3 loop spans 11 amino acids. Germline CDR1 ENHRY, CDR2 SYGVKD. The CDR3 nucleotides are TGTGCCATCGCGAACGGTGGTGAGCAGTTCTTC. Encoded protein: CAIANGGEQFF.

This clonotype was seen ten or more times. V and J are TRBV25-1 and TRBJ2-5, with a possible D match to TRBD1 (5 bases). Trimming removed 5 bases from V and 5 bases from J, with 15 bases in between. The CDR3 is made up of 14 amino acids. Looked up from germline, CDR1 is MGHDK and CDR2 is SYGVNS. The CDR3 nucleotides are TGTGCCAGCAGTCAACAGGTCCCCAGGGAGACCCAGTACTTC. Its translation: CASSQQVPRETQYF.

The sample holds many counts of this clonotype. The chain joins TRBV11-1 to TRBJ2-5, with 9 bases lining up with TRBD1. V was pared by 6 bases and J by 2 bases, with 7 bases of the junction left unmatched. The CDR3 is made up of 15 amino acids. CDR1 and CDR2 from the germline V gene are SGHAT and FQDESV (reference sequence). The DNA for the CDR3 is TGTGCCAGCAGTTCGATCGACAGGGGGCAAGAGACCCAGTACTTC. Protein sequence: CASSSIDRGQETQYF.

This clonotype was counted at least ten times. Just one base apart from a much larger clone, this may be a read error. This likely comes from a read error, as the CDR3 has no conserved phenylalanine or tryptophan at its end. J is TRBJ1-3 and V is TRBV29-1; a possible D gene is TRBD1 (6 bases). V lost 7 bases, J lost 7 bases, and 23 bases lay in between. The CDR3 extends over 15 amino acids. CDR1 SQVTM and CDR2 ANQGSEA come from the germline V gene. CDR3 sequence: CSAHTPLGGMNTIYC. DNA for the CDR3: TGCAGCGCGCATACACCCCTTGGGGGCATGAACACCATATATTGT.

This clonotype was seen many times. V is TRBV6-5 and J is TRBJ2-7; possibly TRBD2 for D (6 bases). V dropped 2 bases and J dropped 3 bases, with 11 bases sitting between them. CDR1 and CDR2 from the germline V gene are MNHEY and SVGAGI. The CDR3 has 14 residues. CDR3 in DNA: TGTGCCAGCAGTTACGCGGGACCGGGCTACGAGCAGTACTTC. Translating it yields CASSYAGPGYEQYF.

This clonotype is medium-sized in the sample. An end of the junction does not agree with germline; a read error may underlie this. The gene calls are TRBV20-1 and TRBJ1-1, with D unresolved. Per the germline V gene, CDR1 is DFQATT and CDR2 is SNEGSKA (reference sequence). This CDR3 has 11 amino acids. CDR3 DNA sequence: TGCAGTGCTAGAGATCCCCCCAAAGCCTTCTTT. This sequence encodes CSARDPPKAFF.

This clonotype was counted many times. The V and J genes are TRBV7-9 and TRBJ1-4; D gene ambiguous. Germline CDR1 is SEHNR and CDR2 is FQNEAQ (reference sequence). The CDR3 is made up of 12 amino acids. V was shortened by 3 bases and J by 7 bases, with 6 bases between the two germline ends. CDR3 protein: CASSFLSEKLFF. CDR3 sequence (DNA): TGTGCCAGCAGCTTTTTGAGTGAAAAACTGTTTTTT.

This clonotype was counted ten times or more. The gene calls are TRBV5-6 and TRBJ1-5; possible D gene TRBD1, 5 bases. V lost 0 bases to trimming and J lost 4 bases, with 11 bases between them. The CDR3 has 15 residues. Per germline, CDR1 SGHDT and CDR2 YYEEEE. As DNA, the CDR3 is TGTGCCAGCAGCTTGGCCGGGGGAATGAATCAGCCCCAGCATTTT. It translates to CASSLAGGMNQPQHF. Supplemented by reference TRBV5-6 and TRBJ1-5, the full variable domain reads DAGVTQSPTHLIKTRGQQVTLRCSPKSGHDTVSWYQQALGQGPQFIFQYYEEEERQRGNFPDRFSGHQFPNYSSELNVNALLLGDSALYLCASSLAGGMNQPQHFGDGTRLSIL.

The table lists this clonotype with many counts. The chain combines TRBV10-3 with TRBJ2-7; D tentatively fits TRBD1 or TRBD2 (5 bases each). Germline V gene lookup returns CDR1 ENHRY and CDR2 SYGVKD. V was pared by 2 bases and J by 4 bases, with 18 bases between. The CDR3 is 16 amino acids. The chain's CDR3 is CAISELVSRGDYEQYF. DNA for the CDR3: TGTGCCATCAGTGAGCTAGTGTCACGAGGGGATTACGAGCAGTACTTC.

This clonotype was picked up many times. The chain is built from TRBV5-1 and TRBJ1-1; 7 positions agree with TRBD1. This CDR3 is 14 amino acids long. After removal of 3 bases from V and 1 base from J, the junction contained 3 bases not matched to a gene. Germline V CDR1 and CDR2: SGHRS, YFSETQ. CDR3 sequence reads: CASSSRGENTEAFF. As DNA, the CDR3 is TGCGCCAGCAGCTCCAGGGGGGAGAACACTGAAGCTTTCTTT.

Many counts were recorded for this clonotype. J is TRBJ2-5 and V is TRBV5-1; D is unresolved. The ends were cut back, 1 base at V and 4 bases at J, with 11 bases in the middle. This CDR3 contains 14 residues. Germline CDR1 reads SGHRS; CDR2 reads YFSETQ. CDR3 coding DNA: TGCGCCAGCAGCTTGCTGGCGACCGGAGAGACCCAGTACTTC. Its translation is CASSLLATGETQYF.

This clonotype was seen ten or more times. The CDR3 reads CASSLVPGDTEAFF. The CDR3 nucleotides are TGCGCCAGCAGCTTGGTTCCGGGAGACACTGAAGCTTTCTTT. The chain employs TRBV5-1 and TRBJ1-1, with D unclear. V lost 0 bases, J lost 3 bases, and 9 bases lay in between. Germline V lookup: CDR1 SGHRS, CDR2 YFSETQ. CDR3 length equals 14 residues.